The sequence of this T cell receptor (beta chain) was determined in a study of T cell changes during pregnancy in multiple sclerosis (dated by TCRdb to about 2019). For the wider study: The study examined how the T cell repertoire changed over the course of pregnancy in women with multiple sclerosis.

The germline V gene (reference sequence) yields LNHDA for CDR1 and SQIVND for CDR2. Trimming leaves V shorter by 3 bases and J shorter by 4 bases, with the junction holding 5 bases beyond the gene matches. The CDR3, from cysteine to phenylalanine, totals 15 residues. The DNA shown is the 45-base CDR3, in frame from base 1. The receptor library was made with the immunoSEQ multiplex PCR assay. TCRdb retrieved this table from immuneACCESS and kept in-frame rearrangements only. Not all clones are present; in checked studies, unresolved V genes account for under half, and no reason is known for the remainder. In all, the sample holds tens of thousands of clones, and approximately 90% of those were seen once. 2% to 3% of the sample comes from the top ten. Note on this clone: This receptor's antigen is unknown. No base qualities exist here, and no much larger clone lies one base off it.

This sequence was found in a female donor with multiple sclerosis, enrolled in a pregnancy study. This specimen was peripheral blood, taken before pregnancy. The chain links TRBV19 with TRBJ2-3; 9 bases in the junction line up with TRBD2. The nucleotide sequence is TGTGCCAGTAGTATTGGGCTAGCGGGACCAGATACGCAGTATTTT. This gives the protein CASSIGLAGPDTQYF.